This T cell receptor (beta chain) was profiled in a study of human T cells and chemical hapten exposure. Time point denoted: patch test 3, about 24 weeks after DPC sensitization. Treatment defined: therapeutic diphenylcyclopropenone sensitization with weekly scalp DPC. MiXCR was run by TCRdb on the RACE reads, yielding one entry per CDR3 protein. This table holds about 190,000 distinct CDR3 sequences, under 30% found once. Trimming shortened V by 5 bases and J by 12 bases, and 26 bases separated the two germline ends. Germline V gives CDR1 SEHNR, CDR2 FQNEAQ (reference sequence). This CDR3 has 16 amino acids. This clonotype was detected a few times.

The chain uses TRBV7-9 and TRBJ2-1, with D perhaps matching TRBD2 (6 bases). This receptor was taken from a woman aged 40-49 years with alopecia areata. Some clones in this sample may be carry-over from other donors' samples. Sequences were derived from whole blood, sampled in connection with sensitization to the hapten diphenylcyclopropenone (DPC). CDR3: CASSSRAGVGNSWQFF. As DNA, the CDR3 is TGTGCCAGCAGCAGCCGAGCGGGTGTCGGGAATTCTTGGCAGTTCTTC.